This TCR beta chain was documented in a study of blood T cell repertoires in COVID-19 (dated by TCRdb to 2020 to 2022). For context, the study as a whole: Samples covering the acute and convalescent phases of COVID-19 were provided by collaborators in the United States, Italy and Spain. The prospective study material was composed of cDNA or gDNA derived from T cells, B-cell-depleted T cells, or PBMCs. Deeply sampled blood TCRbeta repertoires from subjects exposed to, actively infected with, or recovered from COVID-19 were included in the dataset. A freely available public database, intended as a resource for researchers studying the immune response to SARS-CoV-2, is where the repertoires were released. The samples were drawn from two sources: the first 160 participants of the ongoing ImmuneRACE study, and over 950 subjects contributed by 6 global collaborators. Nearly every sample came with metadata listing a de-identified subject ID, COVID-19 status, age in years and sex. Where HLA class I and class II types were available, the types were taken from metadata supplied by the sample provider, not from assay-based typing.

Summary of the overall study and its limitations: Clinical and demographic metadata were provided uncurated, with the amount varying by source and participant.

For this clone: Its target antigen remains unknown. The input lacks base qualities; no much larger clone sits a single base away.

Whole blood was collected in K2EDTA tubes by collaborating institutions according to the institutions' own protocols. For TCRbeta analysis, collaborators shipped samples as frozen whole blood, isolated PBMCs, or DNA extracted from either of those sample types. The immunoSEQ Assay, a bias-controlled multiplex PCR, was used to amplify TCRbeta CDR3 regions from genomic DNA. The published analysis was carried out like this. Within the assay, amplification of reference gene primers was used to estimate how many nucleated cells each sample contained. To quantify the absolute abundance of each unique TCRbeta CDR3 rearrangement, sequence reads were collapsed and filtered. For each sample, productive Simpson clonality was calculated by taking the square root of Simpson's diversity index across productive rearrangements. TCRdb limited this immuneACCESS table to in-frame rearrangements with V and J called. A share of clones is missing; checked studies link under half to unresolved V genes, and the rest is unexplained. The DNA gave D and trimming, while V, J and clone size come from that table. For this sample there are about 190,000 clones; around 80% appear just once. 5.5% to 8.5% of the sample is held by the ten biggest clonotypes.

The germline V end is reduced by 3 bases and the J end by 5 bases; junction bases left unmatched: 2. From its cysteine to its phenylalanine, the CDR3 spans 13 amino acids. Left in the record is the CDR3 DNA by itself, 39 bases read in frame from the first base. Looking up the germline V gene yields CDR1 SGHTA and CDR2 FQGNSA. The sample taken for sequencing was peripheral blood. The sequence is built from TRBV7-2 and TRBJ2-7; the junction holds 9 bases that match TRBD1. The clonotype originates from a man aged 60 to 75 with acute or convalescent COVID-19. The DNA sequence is TGTGCCAGCAGCTTGGACAGGGGCGACGAGCAGTACTTC. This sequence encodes CASSLDRGDEQYF.